This T cell receptor (beta chain) derives from a study of blood T cell repertoires in COVID-19. For the study at large: Spain, Italy and the United States supplied samples that represented acute and convalescent COVID-19.

Here immunoSEQ multiplex PCR was the method, and the copy in TCRdb shows in-frame clones only, minus some. The table includes about 100,000 clones, roughly 87% detected once. The germline CDR1 and CDR2 sequences are MGHRA and YSYEKL. CDR3 length equals 11 residues. V lost 6 bases, J lost 3 bases, and 6 bases lay in between. V gene TRBV4-1 combines with J gene TRBJ2-7, with D uncertain. This TCR came from a man younger than 45 in a cohort sampled during active COVID-19. The sample taken for sequencing was peripheral blood. CDR3: CASSLSYEQYF. The CDR3 nucleotides are TGCGCCAGCAGTCTTAGCTACGAGCAGTACTTC.